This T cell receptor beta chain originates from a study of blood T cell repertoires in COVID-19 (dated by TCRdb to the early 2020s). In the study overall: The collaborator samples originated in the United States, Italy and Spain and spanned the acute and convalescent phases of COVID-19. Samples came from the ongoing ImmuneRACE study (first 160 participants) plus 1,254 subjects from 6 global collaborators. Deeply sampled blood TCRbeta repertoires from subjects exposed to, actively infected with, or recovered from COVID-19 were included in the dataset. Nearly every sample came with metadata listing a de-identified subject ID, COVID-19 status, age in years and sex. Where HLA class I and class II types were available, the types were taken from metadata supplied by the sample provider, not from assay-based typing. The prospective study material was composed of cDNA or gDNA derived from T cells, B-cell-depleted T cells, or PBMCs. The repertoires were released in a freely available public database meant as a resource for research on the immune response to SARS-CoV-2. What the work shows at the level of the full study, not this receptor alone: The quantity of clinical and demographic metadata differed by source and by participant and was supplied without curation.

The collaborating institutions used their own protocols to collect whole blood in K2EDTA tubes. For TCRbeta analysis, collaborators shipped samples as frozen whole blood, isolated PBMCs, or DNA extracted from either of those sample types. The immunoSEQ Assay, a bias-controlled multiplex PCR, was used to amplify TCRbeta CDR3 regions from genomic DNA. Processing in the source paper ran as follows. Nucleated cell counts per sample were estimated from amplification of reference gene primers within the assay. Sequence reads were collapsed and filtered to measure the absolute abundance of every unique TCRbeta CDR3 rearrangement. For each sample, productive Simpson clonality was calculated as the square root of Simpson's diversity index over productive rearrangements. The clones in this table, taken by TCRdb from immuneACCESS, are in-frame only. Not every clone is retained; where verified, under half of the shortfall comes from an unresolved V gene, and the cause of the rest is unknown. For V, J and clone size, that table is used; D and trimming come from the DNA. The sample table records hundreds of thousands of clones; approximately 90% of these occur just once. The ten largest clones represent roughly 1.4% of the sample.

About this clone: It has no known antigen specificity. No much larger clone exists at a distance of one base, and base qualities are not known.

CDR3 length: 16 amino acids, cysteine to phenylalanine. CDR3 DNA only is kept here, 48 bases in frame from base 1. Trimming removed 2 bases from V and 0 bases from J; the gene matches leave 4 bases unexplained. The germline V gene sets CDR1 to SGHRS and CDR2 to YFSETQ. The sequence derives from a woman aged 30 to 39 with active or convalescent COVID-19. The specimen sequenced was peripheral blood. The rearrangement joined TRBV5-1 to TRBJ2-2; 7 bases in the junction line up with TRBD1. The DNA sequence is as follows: TGCGCCAGCAGCTTCCCCACAGGGGCGAACACCGGGGAGCTGTTTTTT. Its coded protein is CASSFPTGANTGELFF.